This is a list of T cell receptor beta chains from one sample in a study of Graves' ophthalmopathy and Graves' hyperthyroidism. TCRdb re-called the multiplex PCR reads with MiXCR, one entry per CDR3 protein. The sample holds a few hundred thousand distinct CDR3 sequences, 17% seen once. The sequencing input was peripheral blood. These TCRs come from an adult man with Graves' ophthalmopathy. The CDR3 runs from the conserved cysteine through the conserved F or W. A D gene is named only where the DNA matches it firmly. Size is omitted from some rows. Given values are once, few, many or a class for expanded clones.

j_call cdr3_length d_call clone_size v_call cdr3_aa cdr3_nt
TRBJ2-7 13 TRBD1 . TRBV29-1 CSVVPTGRYEQYF TGCAGCGTTGTACCGACAGGGCGGTACGAGCAGTACTTC
TRBJ2-5 14 TRBD1 many TRBV6-5 CASAWDRGGETQYF TGTGCCTCCGCCTGGGACAGGGGAGGAGAGACCCAGTACTTC
TRBJ1-6 16 . many TRBV12-3/TRBV12-4 CASSLGGGSYNSPLHF TGTGCCAGCAGTTTAGGAGGGGGATCCTATAATTCACCCCTCCACTTT
TRBJ1-2 13 . many TRBV19 CASRTGQSFGYTF TGTGCCAGTAGGACCGGACAGTCGTTCGGCTACACCTTC
TRBJ2-5 11 . few TRBV6-2/TRBV6-3 CASSYGQGQYF TGTGCCAGCAGTTATGGACAAGGCCAGTACTTC
TRBJ2-2 15 TRBD1 many TRBV20-1 CSARGQGAWTGELFF TGCAGTGCTAGAGGGCAGGGGGCCTGGACCGGGGAGCTGTTTTTT
TRBJ2-1 13 . . TRBV6-1 CASGVGGPNEQFF TGTGCCAGCGGAGTCGGGGGTCCCAATGAGCAGTTCTTC
TRBJ1-1 13 . many TRBV12-5 CASGLFGHTEAFF TGTGCTAGTGGTTTGTTCGGGCACACTGAAGCTTTCTTT
TRBJ2-7 18 TRBD2 many TRBV20-1 CSAMTPGLAGARSYEQYF TGCAGTGCCATGACACCGGGACTAGCGGGAGCTCGATCCTACGAGCAGTACTTC
TRBJ1-1 17 TRBD1 many TRBV4-1 CASSDRGGTKRDTEAFF TGCGCCAGCAGTGACAGGGGGGGCACTAAGAGGGACACTGAAGCTTTCTTT
TRBJ1-2 13 TRBD1 many TRBV6-5 CASSPDRFFGYTF TGTGCCAGCAGTCCGGACAGGTTCTTCGGCTACACCTTC
TRBJ1-5 15 TRBD1 many TRBV6-1 CASSAYRGPNQPQHF TGTGCCAGCAGTGCGTACAGGGGGCCCAATCAGCCCCAGCATTTT
TRBJ2-7 15 TRBD1 many TRBV4-1 CASSPLVQGFNEQYF TGCGCCAGCAGCCCCCTCGTACAGGGGTTTAACGAGCAGTACTTC
TRBJ2-7 14 . many TRBV20-1 CSARSGTGNYEQYF TGCAGTGCTAGATCCGGGACTGGAAACTACGAGCAGTACTTC
TRBJ2-5 15 . many TRBV20-1 CSARDPRTPQETQYF TGCAGTGCTAGAGATCCTAGGACACCCCAAGAGACCCAGTACTTC
TRBJ1-2 14 . many TRBV30 CAWSVPGPRDGYTF TGTGCCTGGAGTGTACCCGGCCCTCGGGATGGCTACACCTTC
TRBJ1-6 15 TRBD1 . TRBV6-1 CASSPSRQGNSPLHF TGTGCCAGCAGTCCCTCTAGACAGGGTAATTCACCCCTCCACTTT